The text below deals with one T cell receptor (beta chain). The data derive from a study of blood T cell repertoires in COVID-19. The CDR3 runs 13 residues. CDR1 GTSNPN and CDR2 SVGIG come from the germline V gene (reference sequence). V lost 2 bases to trimming and J lost 2 bases, with 9 bases between them. Generated by immunoSEQ multiplex PCR, the TCRdb table keeps only in-frame clones and is missing some. The table has 370,000 or so clones, over 75% seen once; the top ten hold roughly 1.4%. This sequence joins TRBV30 and TRBJ2-5; D gene uncertain. Sequencing was done on a sample of PBMCs or T cells enriched from blood (not recorded which). The clonotype was recovered from a man aged 30-40 years who had recovered from COVID-19. The CDR3 region is CAWSTNIQETQYF. CDR3 DNA sequence: TGTGCCTGGAGTACCAACATACAAGAGACCCAGTACTTC. Looking up the rest from reference TRBV30 and TRBJ2-5 gives the full variable domain: SQTIHQWPATLVQPVGSPLSLECTVEGTSNPNLYWYRQAAGRGLQLLFYSVGIGQISSEVPQNLSASRPQDRQFILSSKKLLLSDSGFYLCAWSTNIQETQYFGPGTRLLVL.